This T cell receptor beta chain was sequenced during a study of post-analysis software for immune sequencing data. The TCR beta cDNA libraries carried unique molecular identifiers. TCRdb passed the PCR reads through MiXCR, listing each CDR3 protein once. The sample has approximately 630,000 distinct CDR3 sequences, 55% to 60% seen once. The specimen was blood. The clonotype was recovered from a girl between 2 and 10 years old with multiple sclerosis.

CDR3 loop: CASSIGLADTDTQYF. CDR3 DNA: TGTGCCAGCAGTATCGGACTAGCGGACACAGATACGCAGTATTTT. The rearrangement links TRBV12-3 or TRBV12-4 to TRBJ2-3; TRBD2 aligns across 10 bases. V was clipped by 5 bases and J by 2 bases; unmatched bases: 4. The CDR3 is 15 residues long.